The clone carrying this T cell receptor (beta chain) came up many times. The antigen is undetermined. This entry comes from a study of regulatory T cells in long-lasting Graves disease. Overall study context: Graves' disease counted as persistent after over 5 years of antithyroid drugs with positive TSH receptor antibodies.

Sequencing libraries for TCR beta were prepared with iRepertoire HTBI primers and Arm-PCR of CDR3 regions. Via MiXCR, TCRdb re-called the multiplex PCR reads, giving one row per CDR3 protein. The table shows approximately 400,000 distinct CDR3 sequences, with around 20% occurring only once. The CDR3 is made up of 21 amino acids. Germline V gene sequence: CDR1 MDHEN, CDR2 SYDVKM. V lost 5 bases, J lost 0 bases, and 22 bases stayed unmatched. The time point denotes: persistent/refractory GD, antithyroid drugs over 5 years with positive TRAb. The TCR library was made from RNA extracted from PBMCs. Study-wide points: Persistent Graves' disease cases displayed lower TCR diversity than newly diagnosed ones. Study of thyroid tissue was not done, with only peripheral blood studied.

Specimen: peripheral blood mononuclear cells (PBMCs), collected when the disease was refractory, from a patient treated with antithyroid drugs. This chain joins TRBV28 and TRBJ2-7; 10 bases are a match to TRBD2. The sequence was obtained from a female donor with Graves disease. The CDR3 is CASSGWAPAIPAGGYSYEQYF. The CDR3 DNA is TGTGCCAGCAGTGGATGGGCTCCAGCTATCCCAGCGGGGGGGTACTCCTACGAGCAGTACTTC. Supplemented by reference TRBV28 and TRBJ2-7, the full variable domain reads DVKVTQSSRYLVKRTGEKVFLECVQDMDHENMFWYRQDPGLGLRLIYFSYDVKMKEKGDIPEGYSVSREKKERFSLILESASTNQTSMYLCASSGWAPAIPAGGYSYEQYFGPGTRLTVT.